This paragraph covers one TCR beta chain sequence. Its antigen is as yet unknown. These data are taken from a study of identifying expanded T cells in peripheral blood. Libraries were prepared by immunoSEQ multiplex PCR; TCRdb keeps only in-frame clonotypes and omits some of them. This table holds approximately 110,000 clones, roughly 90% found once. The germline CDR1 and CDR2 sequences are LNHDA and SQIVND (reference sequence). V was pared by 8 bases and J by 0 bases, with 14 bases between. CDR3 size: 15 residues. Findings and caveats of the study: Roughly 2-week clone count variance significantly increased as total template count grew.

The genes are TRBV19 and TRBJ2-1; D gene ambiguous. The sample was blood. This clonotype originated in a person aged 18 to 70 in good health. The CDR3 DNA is TGTGCCAGTTCCGAAAGGAGCCGCTCCTACAATGAGCAGTTCTTC. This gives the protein CASSERSRSYNEQFF.